This TCR beta chain was identified in a study of cytomegalovirus exposure and HLA in healthy donors. The wider study: From donors who were HLA-typed, an early data release held 65 million to 85 million unique TCRs. Findings and caveats of the study: Most TCR sequences proved rare, with some public TCRs found in many donors. It was taken for granted in presence/absence analyses that sequencing depth across donors was roughly uniform.

Regarding this clone: The antigen is unknown.

PCR involved 60 Vbeta and 13 Jbeta primers. Measured with immunoSEQ multiplex PCR; TCRdb has only the in-frame clones, and not every one. Here the sample spans about 110,000 clones, 73% being singletons. The sequenced material came from PBMCs. The receptor's source is a man between 40 and 49 years old in good health and CMV-seronegative.

The CDR3 region has the DNA TGCGCCAGCAGCTTGGGGACAGTGGGAGACACCATATATTTT. Translating it yields CASSLGTVGDTIYF. The V and J genes are TRBV5-1 and TRBJ1-3; a possible D gene is TRBD1 (6 bases). Germline lookup yields CDR1 SGHRS and CDR2 YFSETQ. This CDR3 region has 14 residues. The ends were cut back, 0 bases at V and 8 bases at J, with 12 bases in the middle.